The 20 T cell receptor beta chains in this list originate from one sample, sequenced in a study of cytomegalovirus exposure and HLA in healthy donors. PCR amplification relied on 60 Vbeta primers (plus 13 Jbeta primers). Only in-frame clones appear in the TCRdb table, and some are missing; sequencing was by immunoSEQ multiplex PCR. The table gives approximately 110,000 clones; the top ten clones make up roughly 2% of it. Sequenced input: PBMCs. The source is a man between 40 and 49 years old in good health and CMV-seronegative.

The chain combines TRBV30 with TRBJ1-1; no clear D gene. The V end was cut by 6 bases, the J end by 4 bases, with 15 bases between. The CDR3 consists of 13 residues. CDR1 and CDR2 (germline): GTSNPN, SVGIG (reference sequence). CDR3 amino acids: CACTTSLATEAFF. In nucleotides, the CDR3 is TGTGCCTGCACCACAAGTTTAGCCACTGAAGCTTTCTTT. Supplemented by reference TRBV30 and TRBJ1-1, the full variable domain reads SQTIHQWPATLVQPVGSPLSLECTVEGTSNPNLYWYRQAAGRGLQLLFYSVGIGQISSEVPQNLSASRPQDRQFILSSKKLLLSDSGFYLCACTTSLATEAFFGQGTRLTVV.

V is TRBV27 and J is TRBJ1-3; D may be TRBD1 (6 bases). V was shortened by 1 base and J by 0 bases, with 16 bases between the two germline ends. This CDR3 comprises 18 residues. Per the germline V gene, CDR1 is MNHEY and CDR2 is SMNVEV (reference sequence). Written as DNA, the CDR3 is TGTGCCAGCAGTTTATTGCGACAGGTCGGTCTCTCTGGAAACACCATATATTTT. Translating it yields CASSLLRQVGLSGNTIYF.

J is TRBJ1-3 and V is TRBV30; perhaps TRBD1 as D (5 bases). The germline V gene encodes CDR1 GTSNPN and CDR2 SVGIG (reference sequence). V was pared by 1 base and J by 0 bases, with 7 bases between. The CDR3 has 14 residues. The CDR3, as DNA: TGTGCCTGGAGTGGGGGCAGCTCTGGAAACACCATATATTTT. This encodes CAWSGGSSGNTIYF.

The chain has TRBV7-6 and TRBJ1-2; 9 bases agree with TRBD1. The germline gives CDR1 SGHVS, CDR2 FNYEAQ. The CDR3 is made up of 17 amino acids. Trimming removed 5 bases from V and 5 bases from J; junction bases left unmatched: 15. The CDR3 here is CASSTCFRDRVRYGYTF. DNA for the CDR3: TGTGCCAGCAGCACCTGCTTCCGGGACAGGGTACGATATGGCTACACCTTC.

J is TRBJ2-7 and V is TRBV2, with 9 positions matching TRBD1. With V trimmed by 4 bases and J by 3 bases, 7 bases remained unmatched. Germline V lookup: CDR1 SNHLY, CDR2 FYNNEI. This CDR3 is 15 amino acids long. In DNA form, the CDR3 reads TGTGCCAGCAGTGTCGGGACAGGGTCGATCTACGAGCAGTACTTC. Translated, it gives CASSVGTGSIYEQYF. The full variable domain, its missing parts supplied by reference TRBV2 and TRBJ2-7, is EPEVTQTPSHQVTQMGQEVILRCVPISNHLYFYWYRQILGQKVEFLVSFYNNEISEKSEIFDDQFSVERPDGSNFTLKIRSTKLEDSAMYFCASSVGTGSIYEQYFGPGTRLTVT.

The chain uses TRBV27 and TRBJ2-1, with 10 bases aligning to TRBD2. The J segment lost 7 bases and the V segment lost 7 bases, leaving 13 bases of the junction unmatched. Germline V gene lookup returns CDR1 MNHEY and CDR2 SMNVEV (reference sequence). The CDR3 consists of 16 residues. DNA of the CDR3: TGTGCCAGCATGGATGCTAGCGGGAGTCGGGTTAATGAGCAGTTCTTC. This codes for CASMDASGSRVNEQFF.

This chain links TRBV6-4 with TRBJ1-5, with 8 bases aligning to TRBD1. Germline V gene lookup returns CDR1 MRHNA and CDR2 SNTAGT. CDR3 size: 19 residues. Losses at the gene ends were 3 bases for V and 0 bases for J; bases not matched to a gene: 13. As DNA, the CDR3 is TGTGCCAGCAGTGATGGAGACAGGGGACAGCAGACTAGCAATCAGCCCCAGCATTTT. Translating it yields CASSDGDRGQQTSNQPQHF.

The chain couples TRBV13 to TRBJ2-6; 10 bases match TRBD1. The CDR3 has 19 residues. J was trimmed by 0 bases and V by 5 bases; bases with no gene match: 10. CDR1 is PRHDT and CDR2 is FYEKMQ in the germline V gene (reference sequence). Here the CDR3 DNA reads TGTGCCAGCAGCCCTACCCTGGGGACAGGGGCCTCTGGGGCCAACGTCCTGACTTTC. It specifies CASSPTLGTGASGANVLTF.

The CDR3 spells CASSPAVGKGGGYTF. CDR3 sequence (DNA): TGTGCCAGCAGCCCCGCCGTCGGGAAGGGTGGGGGCTACACCTTC. The chain has TRBV7-9 and TRBJ1-2; D not resolved. Per the germline V gene, CDR1 is SEHNR and CDR2 is FQNEAQ (reference sequence). Trimming cost V 5 bases and J 8 bases, with 21 bases left between them. The CDR3 has 15 residues.

The chain has TRBV30 and TRBJ1-2, with a tentative D call TRBD1 (6 bases). This CDR3 is built from 14 residues. Germline CDR1 and CDR2: GTSNPN and SVGIG (reference sequence). V was shortened by 3 bases and J by 6 bases, with 17 bases between the two germline ends. The chain's CDR3 is CAWSPGQGLNGYTF. DNA of the CDR3: TGTGCCTGGAGCCCGGGGCAGGGGCTAAATGGCTACACCTTC.

The CDR3 loop reads CASIWTGNTGELFF. The CDR3 bases are TGTGCCAGCATATGGACAGGGAACACCGGGGAGCTGTTTTTT. The chain links TRBV6-1 to TRBJ2-2; TRBD1 matches at 7 bases. Germline V gene sequence: CDR1 MNHNS, CDR2 SASEGT. The CDR3 covers 14 residues. V dropped 7 bases and J dropped 1; count of bases not matched to a gene: 3.

The V and J genes are TRBV28 and TRBJ2-6, with TRBD2 as a possible D gene (6 bases). The CDR3 totals 17 residues. V was pared by 3 bases and J by 3 bases, with 15 bases between. CDR1 MDHEN and CDR2 SYDVKM come from the germline V gene. CDR3 region: CASSFPPGRGGANVLTF. CDR3 in DNA: TGTGCCAGCAGTTTCCCCCCCGGGCGGGGTGGGGCCAACGTCCTGACTTTC.

J is TRBJ1-3 and V is TRBV28; D is undetermined. CDR3 length: 16 amino acids. V dropped 4 bases and J dropped 7 bases, with 20 bases sitting between them. The germline V gene has CDR1 MDHEN and CDR2 SYDVKM. The CDR3 is CASSSPREGGRNTIYF. The CDR3 DNA reads as TGTGCCAGCAGTTCGCCCCGCGAGGGTGGAAGGAACACCATATATTTT.

V is TRBV7-2 and J is TRBJ2-1, with TRBD2 as a possible D gene (6 bases). Germline assignment: CDR1 SGHTA and CDR2 FQGNSA. Trimming left V 4 bases short and J 0 bases short, with 16 bases between. This CDR3 is built from 17 residues. The DNA for the CDR3 is TGTGCCAGCAGCTCCCAGGGACTCTGGAGCTCCTACAATGAGCAGTTCTTC. This codes for CASSSQGLWSSYNEQFF.

V gene TRBV11-3 combines with J gene TRBJ1-1; 9 nucleotides line up with TRBD1. There are 16 residues in the CDR3. Germline values: CDR1 SGHNT, CDR2 YENEEA. Unmatched junction bases numbered 8, after V lost 1 base and J lost 5 bases. The CDR3 nucleotides are TGTGCCAGCAGCTTAGCCTATACAGGGGGCAGGACTGAAGCTTTCTTT. Encoded protein: CASSLAYTGGRTEAFF.

The chain uses TRBV11-2 and TRBJ2-7, with D possibly matching TRBD2 (6 bases). V shed 1 base and J shed 3 bases, with 10 bases lying between them. Germline CDR1 reads SGHAT; CDR2 reads FQNNGV. This CDR3 is built from 14 residues. The DNA of the CDR3 is TGTGCCAGCAGCTTAGCGGGAGTGGGCTACGAGCAGTACTTC. It specifies CASSLAGVGYEQYF.

The chain joins TRBV18 to TRBJ2-1; the D is unclear. The CDR3 length is 15 residues. Germline values: CDR1 KGHSH, CDR2 LQKENI. Trimming stripped 1 base from V and 0 bases from J, with 7 bases between. For the CDR3, the DNA is TGTGCCAGCTCACCACTTCTGAGCTCCTACAATGAGCAGTTCTTC. Amino acids: CASSPLLSSYNEQFF.

This rearrangement joins TRBV7-8 to TRBJ1-4; D unclear. With 5 bases removed from V and 0 bases from J, the gap between germline ends came to 10 bases. CDR1 is SGHVS and CDR2 is FQNEAQ in the germline V gene. The length of the CDR3 is 15 residues. The CDR3 sequence: CASSLSFATNEKLFF. The CDR3 DNA follows: TGTGCCAGCAGCCTATCGTTTGCAACTAATGAAAAACTGTTTTTT.

V usage is TRBV2 and J usage is TRBJ1-5; TRBD1 matches 7 bases. Germline CDR1 and CDR2: SNHLY and FYNNEI. With V trimmed by 4 bases and J by 6 bases, 6 bases remained unmatched. There are 14 residues in the CDR3. DNA for the CDR3: TGTGCCAGCAGTGCAGACAGGGTGGGTCAGCCCCAGCATTTT. Amino acids: CASSADRVGQPQHF.

This rearrangement joins TRBV7-2 to TRBJ1-1; 9 bases map to TRBD1. V shed 4 bases, J shed 0 bases, and the junction held 3 bases outside the gene matches. CDR1 and CDR2 from the germline V gene are SGHTA and FQGNSA. The CDR3 runs to 15 residues. Here the CDR3 reads CASSYTGGLNTEAFF. In DNA, the CDR3 is TGTGCCAGCAGCTACACAGGGGGCCTGAACACTGAAGCTTTCTTT. Looking up the rest from reference TRBV7-2 and TRBJ1-1 gives the full variable domain: GAGVSQSPSNKVTEKGKDVELRCDPISGHTALYWYRQSLGQGLEFLIYFQGNSAPDKSGLPSDRFSAERTGGSVSTLTIQRTQQEDSAVYLCASSYTGGLNTEAFFGQGTRLTVV.